The text below deals with one T cell receptor beta chain. Its specific antigen is unknown. The library was built by means of the immunoSEQ multiplex PCR assay. For the multiplex PCR, a mixture combining 60 forward primers for TCR Vbeta segments and 13 reverse primers for TCR Jbeta segments was used. The CDR3 region of rearranged TCR beta genes was amplified from genomic DNA by a multiplex PCR assay. The Illumina HiSeq System was used to sequence the amplified TCR beta libraries as 87-base-pair reads. On the study's bioinformatics: A later analysis tallied some 79 million unique TCR beta chains across the approximately 670 repertoires, and approximately 11 million of those chains were shared by two or more donors. Raw reads were error-corrected and collapsed into unique sequences by a nearest-neighbor algorithm in which closely related sequences were merged to remove PCR and sequencing errors. Alignment of CDR3 sequences to IMGT reference sequences was used to assign V, D and J gene segments. For a sequence to be retained, a match of at least six nucleotides was required to both a V gene segment and a J gene segment. A rearrangement was called productive if the CDR3 had no stop codons and remained in frame with V and J, and every other rearrangement was called non-productive. Following IMGT convention, CDR3 was defined as the stretch from the second conserved V-encoded cysteine up to the conserved J-encoded phenylalanine. Sequences without an unambiguous match to a single V gene segment were excluded from the earlier analysis of almost 600 of the donors. In an earlier analysis of approximately 550 of the donors, V segments were called functional above 56.7% productive rearrangements and were called segregating when the between-donor standard deviation exceeded 5%. To diagnose cytomegalovirus status from the catalog of TCR beta chain sequences, a statistical classification framework was built. In a later analysis, TCR nucleotide sequences were compared against IMGT/GENE-DB human TR gene sequences so that V and J genes could be assigned. A later analysis assigned CDR3 sequences and most-parsimonious VDJ recombination scenarios with the TCRdist pipeline. In a later analysis, each TCR beta chain was defined by its CDR3 amino acid sequence together with its V-gene family, and reads without a unique V-gene family were excluded. In a later analysis, fewer than 600 highly shared, low-generation-probability nucleotide sequences were removed to address suspected cross-contamination and a sequencing artifact. For each public chain, a later analysis derived a clonal expansion index from normalized ranks of inferred template counts within each repertoire. In a later analysis, generation probabilities were computed with a VDJ recombination model fitted to out-of-frame rearrangements, and the resulting probabilities were checked against IGoR. A later analysis scored TCR-TCR, TCR-HLA and TCR-CMV co-occurrence with hypergeometric tests, applying a repertoire-size bias correction to TCR pairs. A later analysis estimated false discovery rates by permuting HLA or CMV assignments 20 times. In a later analysis, co-occurring TCRs were grouped using DBSCAN, and TCRdist sequence similarity was added for clustering within HLA-allele-positive subsets. Repertoires with fewer than 30,000 or more than 120,000 public chains were left out of co-occurrence clustering, as were five repertoires with anomalous nucleotide sharing. TCRdb carries this immuneACCESS record with in-frame sequences only. Its versions omit some clonotypes, under half of them owing to an unresolved V gene in the studies checked, with the rest unexplained. D and trimming were read from the DNA, whereas the V and J calls and clone size are those reported in that table. In this sample's table one finds around 150,000 clones. The ten largest clones represent roughly 2.7% of the sample.

The data belong to a study of cytomegalovirus exposure and HLA in healthy donors (dated by TCRdb to 2016 to 2017). Notes on the research overall: In an earlier analysis of 550 to 750 of the donors, 276 Gb of sequence data and 100 million or so unique TCR beta sequences from 180 million or so T cells were reported. Roughly 310 gigabases of sequencing data and tens of millions of unique TCR sequences were included in an early release covering about 600 HLA-typed donors. The genetic ancestry cluster associated with self-reported Caucasian donors included approximately 85% of the approximately 400 genotyped donors. The study was designed to test whether signatures of past pathogen exposure could be identified by cataloging public T cell receptors. The study profiled the T cell repertoires of about 720 subjects by immunosequencing and related them to cytomegalovirus serostatus. In addition to the first cohort of 650 to 750 subjects, a separate validation cohort of 100 to 150 different subjects was used. To predict cytomegalovirus infection status, the study brought together high-throughput TCR immunosequencing, statistical association of individual TCRs with disease status, and machine learning. In a later analysis, previously published TCR beta repertoires from about 670 donors were re-analyzed and high-resolution HLA genotyping was added so that TCR occurrence patterns could be studied. The later analysis used no new phenotypic data to find candidate immune exposures, relying instead on TCR beta sequences and their occurrence across donors. An earlier analysis of roughly 580 of the donors used high-throughput TCR beta sequencing to judge whether each TCR beta V gene segment behaved as functional or pseudogenic. Donor age, sex, ethnicity and CMV serostatus were collected together with the repertoire data. In a later genetic analysis, genome-wide SNP genotypes for about three fifths of the roughly 670 donors were used, and that subset was treated as a discovery cohort. Every discovery cohort repertoire had been produced on one sequencing platform. HLA typing covered class I and class II loci at four-digit resolution. The number of donors typed differed by locus, with about 629-640 for A, B, C, DRB1 and DQB1, around 500 for DQA1, 606 for DPA1, and over 400 for DPB1. About five DR-DQ haplotypes were treated as single units for association and clustering because of strong linkage in the cohort. Among some 400 genotyped donors of the cohort, an average of 235,054 unique TCR beta nucleotide sequences were sequenced per donor, about a sixth of them non-productive. General findings and caveats noted by the study authors: In a later analysis, several top co-occurrence clusters were reported to appear linked to parvovirus B19, influenza, CMV and Epstein-Barr virus. The 87-base-pair reads could not distinguish some IMGT-functional V segments, including TRBV6-2 and TRBV6-3, so those segments were excluded. The study gave a list of roughly 150 TCR beta chains associated with cytomegalovirus. Linkage disequilibrium might explain the correlated functional status among segregating V segments, but an unknown experimental factor could not be excluded. At a false discovery rate of 0.05, a later analysis linked 15,000 to 20,000 TCR beta sequences to specific HLA alleles. V-gene and J-gene trimming of TCR beta chains was associated with a missense DCLRE1C variant in a later genetic analysis, and the association was replicated in an independent cohort. While some public TCRs were present in many individuals, most TCR sequences turned up only very rarely across donors. A group of highly shared sequence variants was considered likely to be a technical artifact of the sequencing pipeline. In an earlier analysis of 587 of the donors, most TCR beta V segments appeared in productive rearrangements about 90% or about 30% of the time, broadly matching IMGT annotations. According to the authors, the approach could potentially be generalized to other disease states and immunological phenotypes. CMV serostatus was the only immune exposure information available for the cohort. The classifier was reported to diagnose cytomegalovirus status with high specificity and sensitivity in both the original and validation cohorts. This cohort had only TCR beta chains sequenced, and the lack of alpha or paired-chain data limited which features could be detected. A later analysis found that HLA-associated TCR beta chains were more clonally expanded and had lower generation probabilities than equally common non-associated chains. Three of the identified cytomegalovirus-associated TCR beta chains were confirmed in vitro to be specific for cytomegalovirus antigens. According to a later analysis, most CMV-associated TCR beta chains appeared to be HLA-restricted, and the HLA associations seemed to be driven largely by CMV exposure. A further reported finding was that TCR beta sequences accurately predicted the HLA-A and HLA-B alleles for most subjects in the first cohort. Assigning TCR associations to individual alleles was difficult when HLA alleles, especially DR and DQ, strongly co-occurred. Because some donors lacked HLA typing at each locus, the association tests relied only on the typed subset. Presence/absence analyses assumed roughly uniform sequencing depth across donors, an assumption that may not hold. A later analysis found that TCR association rates varied across HLA loci, with DRB1 alleles showing the most associated TCRs and HLA-C alleles the fewest. According to a later genetic analysis, donors in an Asian-associated ancestry cluster had fewer N-insertions in productive TCRs than the approximately 610-donor mean. The earlier analysis of some 540 of the donors excluded seventeen rarely observed V segments, including chromosome 9 orphons, because counts were too low.

The trim is 3 bases for V and 2 bases for J, with a gap of 10 bases between the germline ends. The germline V gene encodes CDR1 SQVTM and CDR2 ANQGSEA. The CDR3, cysteine through phenylalanine, is 13 amino acids long. Only the CDR3 DNA stays, 39 bases, in frame from base 1. The cohort was made up of hundreds of healthy bone marrow donors. At the time of sampling, all cohort members were nominally healthy, though unrecorded immune exposures were likely present. The donor tested CMV seronegative and was one of the 352 seronegative cohort members. A peripheral blood sample was collected from each donor, and TCR beta sequencing was performed on peripheral blood mononuclear cells. The Qiagen DNeasy Blood Extraction Kit was used to extract genomic DNA from the blood cell samples.

Sequencing was done on a sample of PBMCs. The receptor was derived from a man aged 35-49 years in good health and CMV-seronegative. The chain employs TRBV29-1 and TRBJ1-2, and possibly TRBD1, on 6 matching bases. The nucleotides are TGCAGCGTTGAGGCTGGGGGCAACTATGGCTACACCTTC. It codes for CSVEAGGNYGYTF.